The clone carrying this T cell receptor beta chain was seen a handful of times. Its antigen remains unidentified. This sample was taken from a study of OX40 agonist ivuxolimab in advanced cancers. Study details: Patients with hepatocellular carcinoma, melanoma, renal cell or head and neck cancer made up the dose-escalation patients. One patient with hepatocellular carcinoma and two with cutaneous melanoma, three in all, had partial responses. A male proportion of just over 80% was recorded, with mean age 60 years and range roughly 23 to 79. Study observations and caveats: The CD4+ and CD8+ T cells in the blood had expanded clonally by week 6 at 0.1 to 3.0 mg/kg.

The assay was immunoSEQ multiplex PCR, and TCRdb's table has in-frame clones only and misses some. The sample has about 32,000 clones; more than 70% are singletons. Trimming removed 4 bases from V and 2 bases from J, with 9 bases in between. The germline V gene encodes CDR1 SGHKS and CDR2 YYEKEE (reference sequence). This CDR3 is 13 amino acids long. The sequence was collected from an adult with an advanced solid tumor such as melanoma, head and neck, liver or kidney cancer. Sequenced material: CD4+ or CD8+ T cells sorted from blood, taken in a trial of the OX40 agonist ivuxolimab. This sequence joins TRBV5-5 and TRBJ1-2; the D is unclear. The CDR3 DNA follows: TGTGCCAGCAGCCTGGCGGAAAACTATGGCTACACCTTC. This translates into CASSLAENYGYTF.